This TCR beta chain is from a study of OX40 agonist ivuxolimab in advanced cancers. At the level of the study: Intravenous ivuxolimab was administered to patients every 2 weeks at 0.01 to 10 mg/kg. Study-wide points: Both blood CD4+ and CD8+ T cells showed clonal growth by week 6 at 0.1 to 3.0 mg/kg.

Concerning this clone: Its antigen is undetermined.

Assay used: immunoSEQ multiplex PCR; TCRdb lists only in-frame clones, some missing. The repertoire holds roughly 61,000 clones, 86% seen once, with less than 0.6% in the top ten. This CDR3 comprises 14 residues. From germline, CDR1 is SNHLY and CDR2 FYNNEI. The ends lost 8 bases at V and 4 bases at J; junction bases unmatched: 4. Sequencing used CD4+ or CD8+ T cells sorted from blood, obtained in a trial of the OX40 agonist ivuxolimab. This receptor was obtained from an adult with an advanced solid tumor such as melanoma, head and neck, liver or kidney cancer. The chain is built from TRBV2 and TRBJ2-2, with 10 bases that match TRBD2. In DNA form, the CDR3 reads TGTGCCAGCCTAGCGGGAGTAATCACCGGGGAGCTGTTTTTT. It yields the protein CASLAGVITGELFF.